This T cell receptor beta chain stems from a study of cytomegalovirus exposure and HLA in healthy donors. PCR was performed using 60 Vbeta and 13 Jbeta primers. Sequencing used immunoSEQ multiplex PCR; TCRdb keeps in-frame clones, though not all of them. The sample data list roughly 100,000 clones. A word on this clone: Antigen specificity is unknown.

Study outcomes and limitations: For most TCR beta V segments, an earlier analysis put the productive rate at about 90% or about 30% of the time.

This clonotype was obtained from a middle-aged man in good health and CMV-seronegative. The sample comprised PBMCs.

CDR3 region: CASSTRGTGVEKLFF. The CDR3 DNA reads TGTGCCAGCAGCACAAGAGGGACAGGGGTTGAAAAACTGTTTTTT. This sequence joins TRBV9 and TRBJ1-4, with TRBD1 matching 10 bases. The CDR3 has 15 residues. Looked up from germline, CDR1 is SGDLS and CDR2 is YYNGEE. The ends lost 4 bases at V and 7 bases at J; junction bases unmatched: 7.